The clone carrying this TCR beta chain was counted once. Using immunoSEQ multiplex PCR, the repertoire was profiled, and TCRdb retains in-frame clones only, with some absent. This sample has some 42,000 clones, with 80% to 90% found just once. The sample is drawn from a study of OX40 agonist ivuxolimab in advanced cancers. Looking at the study overall: Partial response was recorded in three patients: one hepatocellular carcinoma and two cutaneous melanoma cases.

Germline V gene lookup returns CDR1 MNHNS and CDR2 SASEGT. The trim removed 9 bases at V and 3 bases at J, leaving 2 bases unmatched. The CDR3 extends over 12 amino acids. The chain carries TRBV6-1 and TRBJ1-5; 7 bases agree with TRBD1. Here the sequenced sample was CD4+ or CD8+ T cells sorted from blood, taken in a trial of the OX40 agonist ivuxolimab. The source is an adult with an advanced solid tumor such as melanoma, head and neck, liver or kidney cancer. In DNA form, the CDR3 reads TGTGCCAGTCAGGGGGACAATCAGCCCCAGCATTTT. Translated: CASQGDNQPQHF.